The entry that follows covers one TCR beta chain sequence. Its antigen is not yet known. A much more abundant neighbour one base away suggests this may be a read error. This sample is part of a study of T cells in Graves' hyperthyroidism and ophthalmopathy (dated by TCRdb to between 2018 and 2021). Concerning the study at large: Peripheral blood was collected at initial diagnosis, before any treatment. To identify distinguishing TCR V-J signatures, a discovery cohort of 95 to 100 patients was used, comprising 40 to 45 with Graves' ophthalmopathy and around 57 with stable Graves' hyperthyroidism. An independent validation cohort of fewer than 20 hyperthyroidism patients and about 15 patients who later progressed to ophthalmopathy tested prospective prediction of ophthalmopathy. The 75 to 100 discovery patients were divided at random into training and test sets in a 7:3 ratio. Thyroid tissue and blood T-cell repertoires from about six Graves' hyperthyroidism patients were also compared in the study. Following sampling, methimazole starting at 30 mg daily was given to hyperthyroidism patients, and high-dose intravenous methylprednisolone was given to ophthalmopathy patients. TCR Vbeta CDR3 sequencing of 120 to 150 peripheral blood samples (43 ophthalmopathy, 75 or so hyperthyroidism and approximately 17 progressor patients) is reported in the paper. General findings and caveats noted by the study authors: Most expanded thyroid clonotypes (frequency above 0.001) were also detected in blood, suggesting blood repertoires may reflect thyroid immune responses. In validation, the model predicted progression to ophthalmopathy a median of roughly 6.2 months before onset, with roughly 68% sensitivity and 72.22% specificity. Ophthalmopathy was separated from stable hyperthyroidism by a 13 V-J signature model, with around 90% sensitivity and just over 81% specificity obtained in cross-validation and 80%/75% obtained in testing. Sample size was not statistically predetermined, and investigators were not blinded to group allocation.

The TCR beta CDR3 regions were amplified from RNA transcripts. A first-round RT-PCR of the TCR CDR3 used the HTBI primer set with the Qiagen OneStep RT-PCR kit. A second multiplex PCR round built the libraries, followed by size selection and purification. Sequencing of the libraries was done on an Illumina HiSeq2000 using paired-end 100 bp reads. The authors processed their data as follows. SOAPnuke was used to process the raw data, throwing out any read that contained adapters or uncalled bases, had a mean Phred below 15, or lacked an exact constant-primer or identifier match. COPE v1.2.5 was used to merge the high-quality paired reads, and each unique nucleotide sequence was defined as a clonotype. MiTCR v1.1 was used to align clonotypes to the IMGT TRBV, TRBD and TRBJ reference segments. The analysis included only V-J combinations with a frequency above 0.0001, which together covered over 98% of the repertoires. The TCS score was defined as the ratio of F50 (clonal expansion) to E x V (chaos), calculated using BLOSUM62-based TCRdist between CDR3 peptides within each V-J. Welch's t-statistics and random forest reduced just over 500 V-J features to 10 to 15, which were used in a naive Bayes classifier (R e1071). The public sequencing data were trimmed at Q25 with fastp and processed into clonotypes with MiXCR by TCRdb, which kept only in-frame beta chains. Records with the same CDR3 protein are collapsed into one entry carrying the most frequent genes and DNA. These V and J calls originate from TCRdb's pipeline instead of the authors' own analysis. In this sample the table shows around 300,000 distinct CDR3 sequences, roughly an eighth of which occur a single time. The ten largest clones represent roughly 35% of the sample.

Ophthalmopathy patients had moderately to severely active disease, Clinical Activity Score of at least 3, NOSPECS grade of at least 4, and duration under 3 months. Exclusion was applied to patients with uncontrolled infections, other autoimmune diseases, pregnancy or lactation. Clinical symptoms, serum thyroxine and TRAb, thyroid ultrasound, and orbital computed tomography formed the basis for the diagnoses. PBMCs were isolated from approximately 10 ml of fresh peripheral blood by Ficoll-Paque density gradient centrifugation. Total RNA was extracted using Trizol reagent, and RNA quality was assessed on an Agilent 2100 Bioanalyzer. The germline V gene (reference sequence) yields SEHNR for CDR1 and FQNEAQ for CDR2. From the cysteine through the phenylalanine, the CDR3 covers 18 amino acids. Kept here is only the CDR3 DNA, which spans 54 bases and is read in frame from base 1.

Sequencing was carried out using blood. The rearrangement combines TRBV7-9 with TRBJ2-7, with the identity of the D gene unclear. Judging by the DNA end, TRBJ2-1 fits better; the J call may be wrong. The receptor was derived from a woman aged 35 to 49 with Graves' ophthalmopathy. The CDR3 reads as follows: CASSPIAKTLVGSYEQFF. The nucleotide sequence reads as follows: TGTGCCAGCAGTCCGATTGCCAAGACCTTAGTCGGCTCCTACGAGCAGTTCTTC.